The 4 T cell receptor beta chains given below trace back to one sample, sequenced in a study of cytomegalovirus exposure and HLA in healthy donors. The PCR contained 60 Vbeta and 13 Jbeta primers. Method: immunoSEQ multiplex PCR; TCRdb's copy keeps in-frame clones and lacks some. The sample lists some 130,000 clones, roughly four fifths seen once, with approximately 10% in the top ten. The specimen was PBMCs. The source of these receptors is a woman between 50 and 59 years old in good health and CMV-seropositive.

Written as DNA, the CDR3 is TGTGCCACCAGCTTAGAGTGGTATGAGCAGTTCTTC. The encoded protein is CATSLEWYEQFF. V and J are TRBV15 and TRBJ2-1; the D is unclear. V was cut by 5 bases and J by 8 bases, with 10 bases left in between. CDR1 LNHNV and CDR2 YYDKDF come from the germline V gene (reference sequence). CDR3 length equals 12 residues.

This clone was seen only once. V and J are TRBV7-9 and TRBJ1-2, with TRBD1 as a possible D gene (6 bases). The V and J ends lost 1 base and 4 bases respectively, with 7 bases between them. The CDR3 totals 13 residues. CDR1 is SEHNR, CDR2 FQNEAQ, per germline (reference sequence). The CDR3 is CASSLGTVYGYTF. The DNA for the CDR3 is TGTGCCAGCAGCTTAGGGACAGTCTATGGCTACACCTTC.

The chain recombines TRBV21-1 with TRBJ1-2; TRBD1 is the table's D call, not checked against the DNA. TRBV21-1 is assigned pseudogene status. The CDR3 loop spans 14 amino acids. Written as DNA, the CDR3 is TGTGCCAGCTCCAAGGGTGCTAGGGGGCATGGCTACACCTTC. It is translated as CASSKGARGHGYTF.

The chain's CDR3 is CASSLAVWGGNEKLFF. The DNA of the CDR3 is TGCGCCAGCAGCTTGGCCGTTTGGGGGGGCAATGAAAAACTGTTTTTT. The chain is built from TRBV5-1 and TRBJ1-4; weak D call: TRBD1 (6 bases). Trimming stripped 0 bases from V and 5 bases from J, with 14 bases between. Germline V gives CDR1 SGHRS, CDR2 YFSETQ. There are 16 residues in the CDR3.